The 12 T cell receptor beta chains presented below share a single source sample, sequenced in a study of T cells after yellow fever vaccination. TCRdb analysed the 5' RACE reads with MiXCR anew, one entry per CDR3 protein. The sample lists about 220,000 distinct CDR3 sequences, around 3.1% seen once, with around 3% in the top ten. Sequenced material: CD4+ T cells sorted from PBMCs, taken 10 days after the yellow fever booster vaccination. These receptors all come from a man aged 18 to 35 who received the YFV17D yellow fever vaccine.

This clonotype was seen repeatedly, ten times or more. The chain uses TRBV7-3 and TRBJ2-1; D might be TRBD2 (6 bases). With 2 bases removed from V and 0 bases from J, the gap between germline ends came to 8 bases. The CDR3 spans 15 residues. Germline lookup yields CDR1 SGHTA and CDR2 FQGTGA. The CDR3 nucleotides read TGTGCCAGCAGCTTACGCGGGGACTCCTACAATGAGCAGTTCTTC. Protein product: CASSLRGDSYNEQFF.

This clonotype occurred a few times. The V gene is TRBV20-1, the J gene TRBJ1-2, with D uncertain. The length of the CDR3 is 15 residues. Germline V lookup: CDR1 DFQATT, CDR2 SNEGSKA (reference sequence). V lost 3 bases to trimming and J lost 1 base, with 15 bases between them. Here the CDR3 DNA reads TGCAGTGCTAGCGGTCGGTCGGGTTTTAACTATGGCTACACCTTC. This translates into CSASGRSGFNYGYTF.

This clonotype was seen a few times. The chain is built from TRBV24-1 and TRBJ2-2, with 10 bases matching TRBD1. V shed 3 bases and J 6 bases; nucleotides not matched to a gene: 3. The CDR3 covers 15 residues. Germline V gives CDR1 KGHDR, CDR2 SFDVKD. This chain's CDR3 is CATSDIGQGAGELFF. The CDR3 nucleotides are TGTGCCACCAGTGATATCGGACAGGGGGCCGGGGAGCTGTTTTTT.

This clonotype occurred many times. The V gene is TRBV7-2, the J gene TRBJ2-4; D is ambiguous. Germline CDR1 and CDR2: SGHTA and FQGNSA. Trimming left V 1 base short and J 2 bases short, with 3 bases between. The CDR3 contains 13 residues. CDR3 sequence: CASSLVTKNIQYF. In DNA form, the CDR3 reads TGTGCCAGCAGCTTAGTAACCAAAAACATTCAGTACTTC.

The chain recombines TRBV6-1 with TRBJ2-4, with TRBD2 identical over 8 bases. CDR3 length: 18 residues. The germline gives CDR1 MNHNS, CDR2 SASEGT. V was clipped by 1 base and J by 2 bases; unmatched bases: 10. The CDR3 protein is CASSEVSSTGGTKNIQYF. CDR3 sequence (DNA): TGTGCCAGCAGTGAAGTTAGTAGTACGGGGGGGACCAAAAACATTCAGTACTTC.

This clonotype came up many times. The chain combines TRBV9 with TRBJ2-7; D is possibly TRBD2 (5 bases). V lost 0 bases and J lost 5, with 15 bases in between. This CDR3 spans 15 amino acids. The germline V gene has CDR1 SGDLS and CDR2 YYNGEE. CDR3 nucleotide sequence: TGTGCCAGCAGCGTAGGCCCCTCCAAGGAGGACGAGCAGTACTTC. Amino acid sequence: CASSVGPSKEDEQYF.

This clonotype was detected ten times or more. V and J are TRBV20-1 and TRBJ1-2; possibly TRBD1 for D (5 bases). Germline values: CDR1 DFQATT, CDR2 SNEGSKA (reference sequence). Trimming took 6 bases from V and 1 from J, leaving 12 bases between them. This CDR3 is built from 13 residues. The CDR3: CSASVGDNYGYTF. CDR3 nucleotide sequence: TGCAGTGCCAGCGTGGGGGATAACTATGGCTACACCTTC.

This clonotype was found many times. The rearrangement links TRBV7-3 to TRBJ1-2; TRBD1 matches at 9 bases. With 10 bases clipped from V and 2 bases from J, the junction kept 5 bases outside the gene matches. Per germline, CDR1 SGHTA and CDR2 FQGTGA. The CDR3 loop spans 13 amino acids. The CDR3 nucleotides read TGTGCCAACAGGACAGGGGTGAACTATGGCTACACCTTC. Amino acids: CANRTGVNYGYTF.

The chain carries TRBV28 and TRBJ2-7; no clear D gene. The CDR3 covers 14 residues. Per the germline V gene, CDR1 is MDHEN and CDR2 is SYDVKM. Trimming left V 3 bases short and J 4 bases short, with 13 bases between. The CDR3 is CASSFGSLPYEQYV. DNA of the CDR3: TGTGCCAGCAGTTTTGGTTCCTTGCCATACGAGCAGTACGTC.

This clonotype has ten or more counts. The chain has TRBV25-1 and TRBJ1-5; no clear D gene. Between the trimmed V and J ends, which lost 5 bases and 9 bases, there was a span of 14 bases. The CDR3 runs to 13 residues. Per the germline V gene, CDR1 is MGHDK and CDR2 is SYGVNS. The CDR3 loop is CASSREGLWPQHF. CDR3 in DNA: TGTGCCAGCAGTCGCGAGGGCCTGTGGCCCCAGCATTTT. Full variable domain (remainder filled in from reference TRBV25-1 and TRBJ1-5): EADIYQTPRYLVIGTGKKITLECSQTMGHDKMYWYQQDPGMELHLIHYSYGVNSTEKGDLSSESTVSRIRTEHFPLTLESARPSHTSQYLCASSREGLWPQHFGDGTRLSIL.

J is TRBJ2-3 and V is TRBV15; no clear D gene. CDR3 length equals 12 residues. V was clipped by 0 bases and J by 8 bases, with 6 bases between them. Germline CDR1 is LNHNV and CDR2 is YYDKDF (reference sequence). The CDR3 spells CATSRDRSTQYF. The CDR3 DNA reads as TGTGCCACCAGCAGAGACAGGAGTACGCAGTATTTT.

This clonotype was observed at least ten times. This sequence joins TRBV6-2 or TRBV6-3 and TRBJ2-2; 7 nucleotides align to TRBD2. This CDR3 is 14 amino acids long. V gave up 7 bases and J gave up 5 bases; unmatched junction bases: 7. Germline V CDR1 and CDR2: MNHEY, SVGEGT. CDR3: CASTKWGGTGELFF. Written as DNA, the CDR3 is TGTGCCAGCACGAAGTGGGGAGGGACCGGGGAGCTGTTTTTT.